The present TCR beta chain was sequenced within a study of stem cell transplantation in POMP-related autoinflammatory disease. Germline CDR1 is MDHEN and CDR2 is SYDVKM. Trimming took 4 bases from V and 2 from J, leaving 9 bases between them. CDR3 size: 14 residues. Some clones are missing from TCRdb's copy, which holds only in-frame ones; the method was immunoSEQ multiplex PCR. The data contain roughly 8,900 clones, approximately 88% of them singletons. The sample in question was CD8+ T cells from PBMCs, obtained after stem cell transplantation. This chain links TRBV28 with TRBJ1-3; D remains unclear. This clonotype was sampled from a human patient with POMP-related autoinflammation and immune dysregulation (PRAID). Certain T cells may be donor cells from the graft. CDR3 amino acids: CASSWRGPGNTIYF. The CDR3 coding sequence is TGTGCCAGCAGTTGGCGAGGGCCTGGAAACACCATATATTTT.